This TCR beta chain was recovered during a study of CD8+CD57+ T cells in acquired aplastic anemia. Study summary: Sorted CD4+ and CD8+ cells gave an average of roughly 3.3 ug of DNA. Study-wide findings and caveats: Patients and controls had in common 25 to 30 CD8+ CDR3 sequences. Between the patient and control groups, CD8+ Simpson's diversity did not differ significantly.

The study profiled TCR beta VDJ and CDR3 using genomic DNA as template. TCRdb independently ran MiXCR on the reads; one entry per CDR3 protein. The sample yields over 250,000 distinct CDR3 sequences, 45% to 65% seen once. The germline CDR1 and CDR2 sequences are SGHDT and YYEEEE. CDR3 length: 13 residues. Trimming stripped 4 bases from V and 11 bases from J, with 16 bases between. For sequencing, patients were chosen who had shown expansion of CD8+CD57+ cells by flow cytometry. Acquired aplastic anemia of severe grade affected all patients. This clonotype appeared many times. The antigen is not known. The TCR sequence derives from a human donor with aplastic anemia. What was sequenced was sorted CD4+, CD8+, or CD8+CD57+ T cells (not recorded which) from PBMCs. The rearrangement links TRBV5-6 to TRBJ1-5, with D hard to call. The CDR3 spells CASSLAGLEAQHF. The CDR3 nucleotides read TGTGCCAGCAGCCTCGCCGGACTCGAAGCCCAGCATTTT. Filled out from reference TRBV5-6 and TRBJ1-5, the complete variable domain reads DAGVTQSPTHLIKTRGQQVTLRCSPKSGHDTVSWYQQALGQGPQFIFQYYEEEERQRGNFPDRFSGHQFPNYSSELNVNALLLGDSALYLCASSLAGLEAQHFGDGTRLSIL.